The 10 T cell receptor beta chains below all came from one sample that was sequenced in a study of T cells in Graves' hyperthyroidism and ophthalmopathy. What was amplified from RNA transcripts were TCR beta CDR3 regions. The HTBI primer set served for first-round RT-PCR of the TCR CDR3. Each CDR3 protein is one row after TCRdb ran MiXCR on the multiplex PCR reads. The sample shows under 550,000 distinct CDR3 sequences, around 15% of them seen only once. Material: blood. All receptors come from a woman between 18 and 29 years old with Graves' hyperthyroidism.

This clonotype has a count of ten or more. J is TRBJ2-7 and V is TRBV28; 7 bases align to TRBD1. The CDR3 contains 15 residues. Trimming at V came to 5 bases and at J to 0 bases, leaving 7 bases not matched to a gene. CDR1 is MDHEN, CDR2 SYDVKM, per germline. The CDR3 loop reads CASSPTDRNSYEQYF. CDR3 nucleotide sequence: TGTGCCAGCAGTCCAACGGACAGGAACTCCTACGAGCAGTACTTC.

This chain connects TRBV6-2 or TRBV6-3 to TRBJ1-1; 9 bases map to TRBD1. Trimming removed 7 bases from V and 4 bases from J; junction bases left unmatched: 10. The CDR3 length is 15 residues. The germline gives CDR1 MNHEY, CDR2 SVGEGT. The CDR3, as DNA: TGTGCCAGCAAAACCTTAGGACAGGGGCGCACTGAAGCTTTCTTT. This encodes CASKTLGQGRTEAFF.

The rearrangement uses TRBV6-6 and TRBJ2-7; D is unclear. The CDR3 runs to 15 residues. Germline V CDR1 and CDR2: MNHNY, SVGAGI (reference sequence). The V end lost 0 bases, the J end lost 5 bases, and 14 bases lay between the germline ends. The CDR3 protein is CASSYSVGVFDEQYF. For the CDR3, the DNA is TGTGCCAGCAGTTACTCCGTGGGCGTGTTCGACGAGCAGTACTTC.

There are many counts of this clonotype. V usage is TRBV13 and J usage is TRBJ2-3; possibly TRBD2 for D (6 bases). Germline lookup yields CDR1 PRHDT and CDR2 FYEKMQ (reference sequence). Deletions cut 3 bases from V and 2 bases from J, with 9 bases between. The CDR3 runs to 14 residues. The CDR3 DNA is TGTGCCAGCAGCTTGGCGGGACCCACAGATACGCAGTATTTT. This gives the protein CASSLAGPTDTQYF.

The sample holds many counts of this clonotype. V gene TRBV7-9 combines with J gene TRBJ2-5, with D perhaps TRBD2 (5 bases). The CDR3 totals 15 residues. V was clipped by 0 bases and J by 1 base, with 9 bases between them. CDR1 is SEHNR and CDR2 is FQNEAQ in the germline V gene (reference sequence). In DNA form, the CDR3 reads TGTGCCAGCAGCTTAGCAGGCGGGTTCCAAGAGACCCAGTACTTC. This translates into CASSLAGGFQETQYF.

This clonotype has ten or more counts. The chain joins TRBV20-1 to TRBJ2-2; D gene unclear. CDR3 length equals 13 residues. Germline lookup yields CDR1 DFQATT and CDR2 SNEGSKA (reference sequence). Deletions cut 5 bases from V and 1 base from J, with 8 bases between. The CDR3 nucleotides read TGCAGTGCTTCTGACGGGAACACCGGGGAGCTGTTTTTT. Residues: CSASDGNTGELFF.

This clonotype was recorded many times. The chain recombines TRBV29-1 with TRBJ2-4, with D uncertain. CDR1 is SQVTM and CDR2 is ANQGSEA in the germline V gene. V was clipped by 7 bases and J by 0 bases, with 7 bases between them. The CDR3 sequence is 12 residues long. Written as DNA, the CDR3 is TGCAGCGCGGAGCTAGCCAAAAACATTCAGTACTTC. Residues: CSAELAKNIQYF.

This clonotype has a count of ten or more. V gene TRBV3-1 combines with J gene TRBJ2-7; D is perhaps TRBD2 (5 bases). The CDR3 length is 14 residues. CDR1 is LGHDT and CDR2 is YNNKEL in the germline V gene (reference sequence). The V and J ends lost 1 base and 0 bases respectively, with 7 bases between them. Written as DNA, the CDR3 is TGTGCCAGCAGCCAAGCGGGGAGCTCCTACGAGCAGTACTTC. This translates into CASSQAGSSYEQYF.

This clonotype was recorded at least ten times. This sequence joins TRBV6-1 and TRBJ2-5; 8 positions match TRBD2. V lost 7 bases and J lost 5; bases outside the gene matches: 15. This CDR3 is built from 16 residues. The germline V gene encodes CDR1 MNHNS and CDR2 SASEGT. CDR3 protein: CASNFQRGTYGETQYF. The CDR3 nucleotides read TGTGCCAGCAACTTCCAGCGGGGGACCTACGGGGAGACCCAGTACTTC.

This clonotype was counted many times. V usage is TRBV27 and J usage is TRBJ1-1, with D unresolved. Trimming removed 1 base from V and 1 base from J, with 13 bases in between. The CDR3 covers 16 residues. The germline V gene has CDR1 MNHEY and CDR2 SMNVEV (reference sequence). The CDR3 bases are TGTGCCAGCAGTTTATATTCGTCATTGGGGAACACTGAAGCTTTCTTT. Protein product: CASSLYSSLGNTEAFF.